The T cell receptor beta chain under discussion was sequenced for a study of monozygotic twins with cystic fibrosis listed by TCRdb under 2021. In terms of the full investigation: Barcoded libraries were prepared with about 14 PCR cycles from around 3 micrograms of fragmented DNA. The study compared TCR beta repertoires within and between 16 monozygotic twin pairs with cystic fibrosis to assess genetic influence on V and J gene usage. The cohort comprised ten female and six male twin pairs aged about 2.0 to 36.4 years, median about 9.4 years, mostly children and adolescents. Twins were ranked among approximately 1,100 cohort participants for weight-for-height and FEVPerc (FEV1 disease centile) on the day of blood sampling. Data for three of the twin pairs had previously been reported in another context. The full study reports these points: The cohort was small, and the number of shared CDR3s showed no association with age, concordance or disease severity. Significantly higher nucleotide-identical clonotype sharing was observed within monozygotic CF twin pairs than between unrelated CF individuals (P = 0.000026, Mann-Whitney). Simpson clonality was found to be generally low (median approximately 0.0096), suggesting a naive-dominated repertoire, although higher clonality was observed in the most severely affected patients. V gene usage was most similar to the co-twin for 13 of 16 pairs, and J usage for 8 of 16 pairs, suggesting genetic constraints.

Points on this clone: The specificity of this receptor is unknown. Qualities for individual bases were not recorded, and no much larger clone is one base off.

TCR beta CDR3 regions were amplified by multiplex PCR using the immunoSEQ immune profiling system, following the manufacturer's instructions. An Illumina NextSeq system was used to carry out the sequencing. The published analysis was carried out like this. The immunoSEQ Analyzer platform handled processing of the sequence data, and clonality was calculated by taking the square root of Simpson's index of productive rearrangements. Similarity in V and J usage was measured by Jensen-Shannon distance, and OLGA was used to compute CDR3 generation probabilities. The immuneACCESS database (August 2020) and VDJdb (December 2020) were searched for shared CDR3 sequences. TCRdb's version of the immuneACCESS table is confined to in-frame rearrangements and falls short of the full clone set. An unresolved V gene accounts for under half of the shortfall where checked; the remainder is of unknown origin. The DNA was the basis for D and trimming; V, J and clone size are from that table. In this sample the table shows approximately 36,000 clones, about 90% of which occur a single time. The ten biggest clones cover approximately 0.19% of the sample.

The V and J ends are trimmed by 0 bases and 2 bases, leaving 8 bases between them. Including cysteine and phenylalanine, the CDR3 has 14 amino acids. Here the CDR3 DNA is all that survives: 42 bases in frame from base 1. Reading the germline V gene (reference sequence) gives CDR1 SGHNT and CDR2 YYREEE. The twin pairs came from the European Cystic Fibrosis Twin and Sibling Study Cohort, a cohort that recruited patients from over a hundred CF clinics across 14 European countries. Zygosity and CFTR genotype were verified in-house, with zygosity tested by multiplex PCR of nine short tandem repeat loci. Each twin gave a peripheral blood sample, and clinical parameters were documented on that same day of blood sampling. Genomic DNA was isolated from peripheral blood cells with phenol/chloroform and kept in TE buffer at 4 degrees C.

Specimen: blood. This sequence originates from a boy aged 2 to 10 with cystic fibrosis. The V gene is TRBV5-4 and the J gene is TRBJ1-1; a confident D gene designation cannot be given. The DNA is as follows: TGTGCCAGCAGCTTGGGGACCTTCAACACTGAAGCTTTCTTT. Its protein is CASSLGTFNTEAFF.